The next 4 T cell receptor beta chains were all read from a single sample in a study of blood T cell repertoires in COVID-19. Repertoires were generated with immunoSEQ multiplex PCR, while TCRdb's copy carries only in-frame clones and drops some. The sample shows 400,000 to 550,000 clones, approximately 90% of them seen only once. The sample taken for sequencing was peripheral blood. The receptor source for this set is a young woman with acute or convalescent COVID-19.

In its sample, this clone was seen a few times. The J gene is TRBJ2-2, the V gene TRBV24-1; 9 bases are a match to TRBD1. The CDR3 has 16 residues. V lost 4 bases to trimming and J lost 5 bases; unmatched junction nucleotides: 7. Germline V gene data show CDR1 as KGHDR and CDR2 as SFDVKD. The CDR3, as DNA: TGTGCCACCAGTGACTACTCGGACAGGGGAACCGGGGAGCTGTTTTTT. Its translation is CATSDYSDRGTGELFF.

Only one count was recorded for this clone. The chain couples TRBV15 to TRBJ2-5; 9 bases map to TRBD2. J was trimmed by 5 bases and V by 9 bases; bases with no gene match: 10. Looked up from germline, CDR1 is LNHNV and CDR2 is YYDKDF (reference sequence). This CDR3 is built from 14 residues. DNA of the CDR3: TGTGCCACAAATCTAGCGGGGTACATGGAGACCCAGTACTTC. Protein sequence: CATNLAGYMETQYF.

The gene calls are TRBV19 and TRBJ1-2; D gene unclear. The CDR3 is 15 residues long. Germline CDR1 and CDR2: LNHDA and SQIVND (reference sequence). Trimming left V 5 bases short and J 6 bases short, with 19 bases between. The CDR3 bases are TGTGCCAGTAGTCTCGGGTTTCGGCCTTCGGATGGCTACACCTTC. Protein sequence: CASSLGFRPSDGYTF.

In DNA form, the CDR3 reads TGTGCCAGCAGCGGGGGGATAGTACAACAATTCTCTGGGGCCAACGTCCTGACTTTC. Translation gives CASSGGIVQQFSGANVLTF. The chain links TRBV7-3 to TRBJ2-6; D may be TRBD2 (6 bases). CDR1 SGHTA and CDR2 FQGTGA come from the germline V gene. With 5 bases removed from V and 0 bases from J, the gap between germline ends came to 20 bases. This CDR3 spans 19 amino acids. The full variable domain, completed using reference TRBV7-3 and TRBJ2-6, is GAGVSQTPSNKVTEKGKYVELRCDPISGHTALYWYRQSLGQGPEFLIYFQGTGAADDSGLPNDRFFAVRPEGSVSTLKIQRTERGDSAVYLCASSGGIVQQFSGANVLTFGAGSRLTVL.